The next 16 T cell receptor beta chains were all read from a single sample in a study of blood T cells in healthy people across ages. A second about 6 to 12 cycle PCR used barcoded and J-beta primers. TCRdb re-derived calls from the 5' RACE reads in MiXCR, one entry per CDR3 protein. The profile shows more than 1.4 million distinct CDR3 sequences, about 43% of them singletons. Sequencing was done on a sample of blood. Every receptor here comes from a woman aged 18-30 years in good health.

The chain joins TRBV12-3 or TRBV12-4 to TRBJ2-1; a possible D gene is TRBD1 (5 bases). The CDR3 is made up of 16 amino acids. The V end was cut by 6 bases, the J end by 5 bases, with 20 bases between. For the CDR3, the DNA is TGTGCCAGCAGCACAAACAACAGGATTAGTCACAATGAGCAGTTCTTC. As protein: CASSTNNRISHNEQFF.

This clonotype has more than one count but fewer than ten. This rearrangement joins TRBV6-5 to TRBJ2-7; D possibly corresponds to TRBD1 (6 bases). V lost 7 bases and J 2 bases, leaving 15 bases between the germline ends. Germline V gene sequence: CDR1 MNHEY, CDR2 SVGAGI. CDR3 length: 14 amino acids. CDR3 coding DNA: TGTGCCAGCACCGTGCGAGGGGGAACCTACGAGCAGTACTTC. Translation gives CASTVRGGTYEQYF.

In this sample, this clonotype turned up a few times. The rearrangement uses TRBV6-6 and TRBJ2-3, with D maybe TRBD2 (6 bases). CDR1 and CDR2 (germline): MNHNY, SVGAGI (reference sequence). This CDR3 contains 15 residues. Trimming removed 6 bases from V and 2 bases from J, with 15 bases in between. For the CDR3, the DNA is TGTGCCAGCAGCTCGCCGGGACTGGTCACAGATACGCAGTATTTT. This sequence encodes CASSSPGLVTDTQYF.

For this clonotype: A read error may produce the germline difference seen at one junction end. The chain combines TRBV7-7 with TRBJ2-7; 8 bases line up with TRBD1. This CDR3 has 16 amino acids. Germline values: CDR1 SSHAT, CDR2 FNYEAQ (reference sequence). CDR3 sequence (DNA): TGTGCTAGCAGCTTAGGGTATCGGGACAGGATAGTCGAGCAGTACTTC. It specifies CASSLGYRDRIVEQYF.

V usage is TRBV20-1 and J usage is TRBJ2-1; TRBD2 is a possible D gene (6 bases). This CDR3 is built from 15 residues. V dropped 3 bases and J dropped 6 bases, with 18 bases sitting between them. In germline, CDR1 is DFQATT, CDR2 SNEGSKA (reference sequence). CDR3 nucleotide sequence: TGCAGTGCTAGTCCCGGGACTGCATCGACCAATGAGCAGTTCTTC. This translates into CSASPGTASTNEQFF.

The chain has TRBV6-2 or TRBV6-3 and TRBJ2-5, with D hard to call. CDR1 and CDR2 from the germline V gene are MNHEY and SVGEGT. The V end was cut by 4 bases, the J end by 11 bases, with 11 bases between. The CDR3 covers 11 residues. The CDR3 DNA reads TGTGCCAGCAGTTGGAGCAATGAGCAGTACTTC. Protein sequence: CASSWSNEQYF.

A few counts support this clonotype. The gene calls are TRBV5-1 and TRBJ2-4, with D perhaps given as TRBD1 or TRBD2 (6 bases each). The length of the CDR3 is 18 residues. Deletions cut 4 bases from V and 1 base from J, with 21 bases between. Per the germline V gene, CDR1 is SGHRS and CDR2 is YFSETQ. CDR3 in DNA: TGCGCCAGCAGCCCGCAGCCGCTGGGGGGCCTGGCCAAAAACATTCAGTACTTC. Protein: CASSPQPLGGLAKNIQYF.

V is TRBV6-2 or TRBV6-3 and J is TRBJ2-7, with 9 bases fitting TRBD1. Looked up from germline, CDR1 is MNHEY and CDR2 is SVGEGT. The CDR3 is made up of 14 amino acids. The V gene end was trimmed by 9 bases and the J gene end by 5 bases; junction bases not matched to a gene: 11. This CDR3 is CASCGTGSPHEQYF. DNA of the CDR3: TGTGCCAGTTGCGGGACAGGGAGTCCCCACGAGCAGTACTTC.

The rearrangement joins TRBV3-1 to TRBJ2-1; 11 bases agree with TRBD2. The CDR3 length is 16 residues. Trimming removed 3 bases from V and 6 bases from J; junction bases left unmatched: 7. Germline assignment: CDR1 LGHDT and CDR2 YNNKEL (reference sequence). This chain's CDR3 is CASSQPLAGGFNEQFF. CDR3 bases: TGTGCCAGCAGCCAGCCTTTAGCGGGGGGGTTCAATGAGCAGTTCTTC.

The chain joins TRBV5-1 to TRBJ2-3; D remains unclear. This CDR3 contains 17 residues. Trimming removed 0 bases at V and 2 bases at J, with 16 bases between. Germline V lookup: CDR1 SGHRS, CDR2 YFSETQ. The CDR3 spells CASSLGSAGPSTDTQYF. The CDR3 nucleotides are TGCGCCAGCAGCTTGGGTTCGGCCGGCCCGTCCACAGATACGCAGTATTTT. The entire variable domain, with the rest obtained from reference TRBV5-1 and TRBJ2-3, is as follows: KAGVTQTPRYLIKTRGQQVTLSCSPISGHRSVSWYQQTPGQGLQFLFEYFSETQRNKGNFPGRFSGRQFSNSRSEMNVSTLELGDSALYLCASSLGSAGPSTDTQYFGPGTRLTVL.

At least ten counts were recorded for this clonotype. The J gene is TRBJ1-1, the V gene TRBV27, with D uncertain. With 3 bases removed from V and 7 bases from J, the gap between germline ends came to 6 bases. Germline lookup yields CDR1 MNHEY and CDR2 SMNVEV (reference sequence). CDR3 length: 11 residues. In nucleotides, the CDR3 is TGTGCCAGCAGTTTGCGCGGTGAAGCTTTCTTT. Protein sequence: CASSLRGEAFF.

The chain joins TRBV20-1 to TRBJ2-4; 12 bases match TRBD2. Germline assignment: CDR1 DFQATT and CDR2 SNEGSKA (reference sequence). The trim removed 4 bases at V and 7 bases at J, leaving 8 bases unmatched. CDR3 size: 15 residues. This CDR3 is CSAKASGGGLNIQYF. The CDR3 coding sequence is TGCAGTGCTAAGGCTAGCGGGGGGGGTCTCAACATTCAGTACTTC.

The chain recombines TRBV27 with TRBJ2-1; D possibly corresponds to TRBD1 (5 bases). The CDR3 loop spans 15 amino acids. CDR1 and CDR2 from the germline V gene are MNHEY and SMNVEV (reference sequence). Trimming cost V 6 bases and J 2 bases, with 14 bases left between them. The CDR3 bases are TGTGCCAGCAGCCAGGGTGCCGCTACCTACAATGAGCAGTTCTTC. It encodes CASSQGAATYNEQFF.

This clonotype came up a few times. J is TRBJ2-7 and V is TRBV20-1, with 10 bases aligning to TRBD1. CDR1 DFQATT and CDR2 SNEGSKA come from the germline V gene (reference sequence). After removal of 2 bases from V and 5 bases from J, the junction contained 9 bases not matched to a gene. This CDR3 comprises 15 residues. The CDR3, as DNA: TGCAGTGCTAGAATCCCGACAGGGGGCAACCACGAGCAGTACTTC. Its protein is CSARIPTGGNHEQYF.

This clonotype was observed at least ten times. The chain employs TRBV6-2 or TRBV6-3 and TRBJ2-1; D is perhaps TRBD2 (6 bases). From germline, CDR1 is MNHEY and CDR2 SVGEGT. The germline V and J ends were trimmed by 6 bases and 8 bases, with 17 bases remaining between them. This CDR3 is built from 14 residues. CDR3: CASSRLGREDEQFF. Written as DNA, the CDR3 is TGTGCCAGCAGCCGACTAGGTAGGGAGGATGAGCAGTTCTTC.

In nucleotides, the CDR3 is TGTGCCAGCAGACGCGGGGGCAACCCCTGGGGCTACACCTTC. Its protein is CASRRGGNPWGYTF. The chain uses TRBV6-2 or TRBV6-3 and TRBJ1-2, with a possible D match to TRBD1 (6 bases). From germline, CDR1 is MNHEY and CDR2 SVGEGT. The CDR3 is 14 amino acids. The V end was cut by 6 bases, the J end by 8 bases, with 19 bases between.